The clone carrying this TCR beta chain was detected a few times. What it recognizes is unknown. This entry comes from a study of identifying expanded T cells in peripheral blood. Findings and caveats of the study: Roughly 2-week clone count variance significantly increased as total template count grew. Roughly 1.1 clones differed between technical replicates, versus 16.4 and 19 over time.

The CDR3 runs 13 residues. Germline values: CDR1 SGHVS, CDR2 FNYEAQ. With 5 bases removed from V and 6 bases from J, the gap between germline ends came to 13 bases. Using immunoSEQ multiplex PCR, the repertoire was profiled, and TCRdb retains in-frame clones only, with some absent. The data show around 91,000 clones, 88% seen once. During the collection period, no donor immune events like infections were recorded. The chain uses TRBV7-6 and TRBJ1-1, with D perhaps TRBD1 (5 bases). The specimen sequenced was blood. This TCR derives from a person between 18 and 70 years old in good health. The CDR3 DNA is TGTGCCAGCAGCCATGGGGGGAGTGCTGAAGCTTTCTTT. It specifies CASSHGGSAEAFF. Combining the CDR3 with reference TRBV7-6 and TRBJ1-1 gives the whole variable domain GAGVSQSPRYKVTKRGQDVALRCDPISGHVSLYWYRQALGQGPEFLTYFNYEAQQDKSGLPNDRFSAERPEGSISTLTIQRTEQRDSAMYRCASSHGGSAEAFFGQGTRLTVV.